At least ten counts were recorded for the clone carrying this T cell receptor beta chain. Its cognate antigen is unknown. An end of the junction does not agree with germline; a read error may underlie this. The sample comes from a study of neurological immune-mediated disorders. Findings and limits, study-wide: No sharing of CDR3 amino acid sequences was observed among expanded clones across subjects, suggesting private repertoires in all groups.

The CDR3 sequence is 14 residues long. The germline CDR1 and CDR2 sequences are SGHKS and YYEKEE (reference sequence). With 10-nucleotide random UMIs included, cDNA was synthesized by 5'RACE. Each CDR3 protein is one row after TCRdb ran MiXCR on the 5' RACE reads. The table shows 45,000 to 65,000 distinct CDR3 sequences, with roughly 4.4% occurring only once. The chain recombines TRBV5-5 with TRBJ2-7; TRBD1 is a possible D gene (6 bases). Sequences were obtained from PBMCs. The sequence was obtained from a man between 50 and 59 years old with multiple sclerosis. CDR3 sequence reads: CASTHRVDGYGQYF. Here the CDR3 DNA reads TGTGCCAGTACCCACAGGGTCGATGGCTACGGGCAGTACTTC.